The text below deals with one T cell receptor (beta chain). Its antigen remains unidentified. Per-base quality was not reported, and no clone a single base away is much larger than it. V is cut by 3 bases and J by 7 bases, and the space between the germline ends is 16 bases. Including cysteine and phenylalanine, the CDR3 has 13 amino acids. The sequence is cut down to CDR3 DNA, 39 bases in frame from base 1. CDR1 and CDR2 were assigned from the germline V gene (reference sequence) as DFQATT and SNEGSKA. These data belong to a study of metastatic and nonmetastatic thyroid tumors (dated by TCRdb to about 2020). As for the study more broadly: The researchers compared repertoires between peripheral blood samples and tumor or nodule tissue samples from patients with malignant or benign thyroid disease.

No patient had received any treatment before thyroid surgery. Patient clinical samples collected from 2012 to 2018 were retrospectively analysed using T-cell receptor beta sequencing. Library prep was done by PCR. Sequencer: Illumina HiSeq 4000. High-throughput sequencing was used to profile the TCR beta-chain CDR3 region of each patient. Turning to the authors' computational methods: CDR3 differences across clinicopathological groups were used to build a classifier for discriminating distant-metastatic papillary thyroid cancer patients. Repertoire diversity was assessed with the Shannon index, and tumor-blood repertoire similarity with the Morisita-Horn index. Using fastp at Q25 and MiXCR, TCRdb reprocessed the public reads and kept productive beta chains. V and J calls and clone size were set by TCRdb, not the authors. Counted in this sample were approximately 69,000 clones; 13% to 15% of them appeared once. The top ten clones comprise 6.5% of the sample.

The investigation overall reported the following: TCR beta diversity was reported as significantly higher in malignant tumors than in benign nodules, in both blood and tumor samples.

The sample taken for sequencing was blood. This TCR was sampled from a male donor with papillary thyroid cancer or a benign thyroid nodule (not recorded which). Some clones in this sample may be carry-over from other donors' samples. In this chain, TRBV20-1 is recombined with TRBJ2-7; the D segment could be TRBD1, given 5 matching bases. This receptor carries the CDR3 CSARARVGVEQYF. The DNA reads as follows: TGCAGTGCTAGGGCCAGGGTCGGTGTTGAGCAGTACTTC.